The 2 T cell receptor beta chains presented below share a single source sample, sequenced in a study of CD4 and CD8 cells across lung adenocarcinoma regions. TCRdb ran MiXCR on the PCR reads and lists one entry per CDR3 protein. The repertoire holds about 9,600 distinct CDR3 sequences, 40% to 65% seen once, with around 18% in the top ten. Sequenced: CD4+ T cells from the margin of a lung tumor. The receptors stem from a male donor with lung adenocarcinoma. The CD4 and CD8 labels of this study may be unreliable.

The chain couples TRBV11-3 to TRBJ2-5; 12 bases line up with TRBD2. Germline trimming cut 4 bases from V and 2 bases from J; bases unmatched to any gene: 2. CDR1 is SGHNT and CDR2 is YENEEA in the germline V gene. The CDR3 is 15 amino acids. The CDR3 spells CASSSGLAGQETQYF. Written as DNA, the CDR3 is TGTGCCAGCAGCTCCGGACTAGCGGGACAAGAGACCCAGTACTTC.

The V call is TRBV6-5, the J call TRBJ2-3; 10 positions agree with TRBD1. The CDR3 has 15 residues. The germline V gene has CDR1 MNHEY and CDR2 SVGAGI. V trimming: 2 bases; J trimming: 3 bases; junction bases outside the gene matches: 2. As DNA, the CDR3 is TGTGCCAGCAGTTACGGGACAGGGGATACAGATACGCAGTATTTT. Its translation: CASSYGTGDTDTQYF.